This TCR beta chain stems from a study of shared clonotypes between healthy human individuals (dated by TCRdb to 2018 to 2021). About the investigation overall: The cohort included three men and a couple of women between 18 and 49 years of age. The study deeply sequenced blood TCR repertoires of five healthy adults to estimate repertoire size and the extent of clonotype sharing between individuals. Different laboratories and diverse techniques were used to prepare libraries and sequence TCR repertoires, to increase sequencing depth and limit assay-specific biases. Each donor's leukapheresis produced roughly between roughly 0.9 and 8.9 billion PBMCs. For each donor, CD4 naive and CD4 memory were each run on three plates, CD8 naive on two plates, and CD8 memory on one plate.

Donors were healthy HIV-negative adults with no recently reported acute infections or vaccinations. Every donor was a Caucasian adult living in Nashville, Tennessee, USA. CD4+ T cells were enriched by magnetic negative selection; naive cells were then positively selected on CD45RA, and the negative fraction formed the memory subset. Blood was collected by leukapheresis, and PBMCs were isolated by Ficoll-Histopaque density gradient centrifugation and then cryopreserved in liquid nitrogen vapor phase. Analytical flow cytometry was used to check the purity and quantity of every magnetically sorted T cell population. Each sorted fraction had its genomic DNA isolated and then quantified by UV absorbance on a Nanodrop 2000c. V lost 2 bases and J lost 0 bases; the stretch between them is 3 bases long. The CDR3 covers 13 residues, taking in both the cysteine and the phenylalanine. Kept here is only the CDR3 DNA, which spans 39 bases and is read in frame from base 1. The CDR1 and CDR2 encoded by the germline V gene are WSHSY and SAAADI.

TCR CDR3 regions were amplified from genomic DNA by multiplex PCR using the deep immunoSEQ assay. Extracted genomic DNA from each cell subset was spread evenly across all wells of several immunoSEQ 96-well plates, with each plate serving as a replicate. For sorted subsets, approximately 0.2 ug of genomic DNA, equivalent to roughly 33,000 T cell genomes, went into each replicate PCR. The purified libraries were quantified using a Qubit 3.0 fluorometer, sized with a Bioanalyzer 2100, and then quantified again using the KAPA Library Quantification kit. Every immunoSEQ 96-well plate was sequenced on a separate single-read 150-cycle Illumina NextSeq 550 flow cell. In the authors' own workflow: Because the immunoSEQ output included only junctional sequences and no quality scores, the filtering could not be the same as the filtering used for full-length reads. To assign V/J genes and CDR3, sequences were annotated using PyIR, a Python wrapper for IgBLAST v1.9, with IMGT germline references. Reads with weak V/J assignments (E-value above 1e-6), missing CDR3, stop codons, out-of-frame junctions, or ambiguous translated residues were removed. A V3J clonotype was defined by an identical inferred V gene, J gene, and CDR3 amino acid sequence. Percentage overlap between repertoires was computed as shared unique clonotypes divided by the size of the smaller repertoire. Repertoire richness was assessed with RTK rarefaction, the Chao1 estimator, and Recon v2.1 estimates of unobserved clonotypes. OLGA was used to compute generation probabilities for all TCRbeta clonotypes that the gDNA method yielded from a handful of donors. Entries here come from immuneACCESS through TCRdb and include only in-frame sequences with V and J called. Some clones fail to appear in such tables; in the studies checked, an unresolved V gene covers under half of the shortfall, and the cause of the remainder is unknown. The V and J calls and clone size were taken over from that table, and D and trimming were inferred from the DNA. The sample table holds 780,000 or so clones, of which 72% were seen once. More than 1.5% of the sample belongs to the ten largest clones.

What the study reported, not specific to this receptor: When several donors were compared, the shared fraction of clonotypes was about 5.4% for naive CD4, 3% to 4% for naive CD8, 2% to 2.5% for memory CD4, and 0.4% for memory CD8. Higher generation probabilities were observed for clonotypes shared by all four sorted-subset donors than for non-shared clonotypes. Even with the large sequencing depth, rarefaction of the sorted-subset datasets indicated that sequencing was incomplete. Sampling was restricted to blood, and TCR repertoires in tissues likely differ from the TCR repertoires found in blood. Naive subsets generally had larger estimated clonotype richness than memory subsets did. Pairwise subsampling indicated that sequencing depth was expected to affect the degree of clonotype sharing among donors. The genetic and exposure-history diversity represented was limited by the small number of donors.

Points on this clone: The antigen this receptor binds is unknown. No base-level quality is on record; no much larger clone is a single base apart.

The chain is made from TRBV10-2 and TRBJ2-3, with no reliable assignment of the D segment. The sequence came from a woman between 25 and 40 years old in good health. The specimen sequenced was memory CD4+ T cells sorted from blood. Sample cell subset or site, as interpreted from the label and publication: CD45RA-negative fraction. The CDR3 region reads CASSEPSTDTQYF. The nucleotide sequence reads TGCGCCAGCAGTGAGCCTAGCACAGATACGCAGTATTTT.